This T cell receptor (beta chain) was observed in a study of T-cell reconstitution after alpha-beta-depleted transplantation in children. The V end was cut by 5 bases, the J end by 9 bases, with 20 bases between. CDR1 is SGHVS, CDR2 FNYEAQ, per germline. The CDR3 covers 14 residues. Unique molecular identifiers were incorporated when the TCRbeta library was constructed. TCRdb re-called the PCR reads through MiXCR, storing one row per CDR3 protein. The profile shows about 980,000 distinct CDR3 sequences, about 29% of them singletons. This clonotype was seen only a few times. Antigen unknown. Study-level findings and limits: A year had passed since transplant, and T-cell counts and diversity by then came mostly from newly produced T cells. Alpha-beta T cells present about two months after transplant were reported to originate from several hundred expanded graft clones.

This sequence originates from a boy under two years old who had a stem cell transplant for SCID, so the T cells may come from the graft donor. Source: PBMCs, mostly from graft donor cells, taken 360 days after TCRalphabeta/CD19-depleted stem cell transplant. The genes are TRBV7-6 and TRBJ2-7; D tentatively reads TRBD1 or TRBD2 (5 bases each). For the CDR3, the DNA is TGTGCCAGCAGCCCCCGGGACCCGAACTTGGCGCAGTACTTC. It codes for CASSPRDPNLAQYF. Looking up the rest from reference TRBV7-6 and TRBJ2-7 gives the full variable domain: GAGVSQSPRYKVTKRGQDVALRCDPISGHVSLYWYRQALGQGPEFLTYFNYEAQQDKSGLPNDRFSAERPEGSISTLTIQRTEQRDSAMYRCASSPRDPNLAQYFGPGTRLTVT.